This T cell receptor (beta chain) was retrieved from a study of blood T cell repertoires in COVID-19. The overall study: Acute-phase and convalescent COVID-19 samples originated in the United States, Italy and Spain. From T cells, B-cell-depleted T cells, or PBMCs came the material, which was cDNA or gDNA.

TCRdb's table, derived via immunoSEQ multiplex PCR, lists solely in-frame clones and lacks some. This sample yields about 410,000 clones, of which about 89% are seen a single time; about 1.6% belongs to the top ten. About this clone: The same CDR3 is also encoded by other DNA sequences in this sample.

The V segment lost 3 bases and the J segment 6 bases; nucleotides outside the gene matches: 8. The CDR3 length is 15 residues. Germline V gene lookup returns CDR1 MNHEY and CDR2 SMNVEV (reference sequence). The genes are TRBV27 and TRBJ1-2; 9 nucleotides agree with TRBD1. This receptor was obtained from a woman aged 40 to 55 with COVID-19, enrolled during active disease. Sequences were obtained from peripheral blood. This CDR3 is CASSFSPTGGNGYTF. CDR3 DNA sequence: TGTGCCAGCAGTTTTTCGCCTACAGGGGGCAATGGCTACACCTTC.